This T cell receptor (beta chain) is drawn from a study of blood T cell repertoires in COVID-19. Study details: The United States, Italy and Spain were the sources of the acute and convalescent COVID-19 samples.

The CDR3 is 15 residues long. Germline-derived CDR1 and CDR2 are SGHAT and FQDESV (reference sequence). V dropped 5 bases and J dropped 1 base, with 14 bases sitting between them. The protocol was immunoSEQ multiplex PCR, while the TCRdb copy is restricted to in-frame clones and leaves out a portion. The sample yields 60,000 to 80,000 clones, about 87% seen once. The chain uses TRBV11-1 and TRBJ1-2; D possibly corresponds to TRBD1 (6 bases). Sequenced sample: peripheral blood. The source of this sequence is a man aged 65 to 79 with acute or convalescent COVID-19. The CDR3 is CASSEQTGVNYGYTF. DNA for the CDR3: TGTGCCAGCAGCGAACAGACAGGCGTTAACTATGGCTACACCTTC.